The 27 T cell receptor beta chains below were found in one sample sequenced in a study of response to subunit inactivated influenza vaccine. A single record per CDR3 protein comes from TCRdb applying MiXCR to the RT-PCR reads. The sample lists roughly 500,000 distinct CDR3 sequences, approximately 16% occurring once. This material consisted of CD4+ T cells sorted from PBMCs, taken 23 months after vaccination. The origin of the receptors is a man aged 50-75 years who received an inactivated influenza vaccine.

This clonotype showed up just a few times. This chain joins TRBV11-2 and TRBJ2-2; TRBD2 agrees at 10 bases. The CDR3 covers 12 residues. The germline V gene has CDR1 SGHAT and CDR2 FQNNGV. The CDR3 DNA follows: TGTAAGAGCGGGAGGGACACCGGGGAGCTGTTTTTT. Protein product: CKSGRDTGELFF.

V usage is TRBV4-1 and J usage is TRBJ1-2; possible D gene TRBD1, 5 bases. Germline V CDR1 and CDR2: MGHRA, YSYEKL. V gave up 1 base and J gave up 9 bases, with 6 bases separating them. This CDR3 comprises 11 residues. The DNA of the CDR3 is TGCGCCAGCAGCCAAGGACAGCGCTACACCTTC. Translating it yields CASSQGQRYTF.

The chain recombines TRBV7-6 with TRBJ2-2, with TRBD1 identical over 7 bases. The CDR3 is 17 residues long. Germline lookup yields CDR1 SGHVS and CDR2 FNYEAQ. The V and J ends lost 1 base and 4 bases, in that order; junction bases with no gene match: 9. CDR3 residues: CASSLGQGVFATGELFF. Written as DNA, the CDR3 is TGTGCCAGCAGCTTAGGACAGGGAGTGTTTGCCACCGGGGAGCTGTTTTTT.

This sequence joins TRBV20-1 and TRBJ2-2, with TRBD2 matching 10 bases. CDR3 length: 15 residues. Germline V gene sequence: CDR1 DFQATT, CDR2 SNEGSKA (reference sequence). The V segment lost 4 bases and the J segment 6 bases; nucleotides outside the gene matches: 8. DNA for the CDR3: TGCAGTGCTAAGTCTAGCGGGAGTGTCGCCGGGGAGCTGTTTTTT. Amino acid sequence: CSAKSSGSVAGELFF.

V is TRBV7-3 and J is TRBJ2-1; TRBD1 or TRBD2 may be the D gene (5 bases each). This CDR3 has 16 residues. Trimming shortened V by 4 bases and J by 1 base, and 14 bases separated the two germline ends. Germline V gene lookup returns CDR1 SGHTA and CDR2 FQGTGA. CDR3 amino acids: CASSWDVSYSYNEQFF. The CDR3 region has the DNA TGTGCCAGCAGCTGGGACGTCTCTTATTCCTACAATGAGCAGTTCTTC.

This clonotype was recorded a few times. The chain combines TRBV20-1 with TRBJ2-1, with TRBD2 identical over 7 bases. CDR1 is DFQATT, CDR2 SNEGSKA, per germline (reference sequence). The CDR3 covers 17 residues. The V segment lost 0 bases and the J segment 3 bases; nucleotides outside the gene matches: 11. CDR3 nucleotides: TGCAGTGCTAGAGATGGTGGCCGGCTAGCGGACTACAATGAGCAGTTCTTC. This codes for CSARDGGRLADYNEQFF.

The chain uses TRBV4-2 and TRBJ1-2; 8 nucleotides line up with TRBD1. Germline V gene sequence: CDR1 LGHNA, CDR2 YNFKEQ. The V and J ends lost 3 bases and 7 bases, in that order; junction bases with no gene match: 7. The CDR3 is 14 residues long. This CDR3 is CASSQADRGLGYTF. In nucleotides, the CDR3 is TGTGCCAGCAGCCAGGCTGACAGGGGCCTTGGCTACACCTTC.

This chain joins TRBV27 and TRBJ2-1, with TRBD2 as a possible D gene (5 bases). The CDR3 covers 13 residues. Deletions cut 7 bases from V and 7 bases from J, with 14 bases between. Per the germline V gene, CDR1 is MNHEY and CDR2 is SMNVEV (reference sequence). The CDR3 nucleotides are TGTGCCAGCAAGGGTTCCAGCGGAAATGAGCAGTTCTTC. Protein: CASKGSSGNEQFF.

This clonotype was seen a handful of times. The chain employs TRBV10-3 and TRBJ1-1, with 10 bases lining up with TRBD1. The germline V gene encodes CDR1 ENHRY and CDR2 SYGVKD. V dropped 10 bases and J dropped 1; count of bases not matched to a gene: 6. This CDR3 is 14 amino acids long. This chain's CDR3 is CASRDRGSNTEAFF. In DNA, the CDR3 is TGTGCCAGCCGGGACAGGGGCTCGAACACTGAAGCTTTCTTT.

V and J are TRBV7-2 and TRBJ1-5, with D unclear. Looked up from germline, CDR1 is SGHTA and CDR2 is FQGNSA. Trimming removed 5 bases at V and 4 bases at J, with 6 bases between. This CDR3 is built from 12 residues. Here the CDR3 reads CASSGYNQPQHF. The CDR3 bases are TGTGCCAGCAGCGGATATAATCAGCCCCAGCATTTT.

In its sample, this clonotype was seen a few times. This sequence joins TRBV7-6 and TRBJ2-7, with a possible D match to TRBD1 (7 bases). Germline V lookup: CDR1 SGHVS, CDR2 FNYEAQ. The CDR3 is 17 residues long. V was clipped by 1 base and J by 0 bases, with 16 bases between them. In DNA, the CDR3 is TGTGCCAGCAGCTTAGGGGGGGACAGAAGGAGCTCCTACGAGCAGTACTTC. Its protein product is CASSLGGDRRSSYEQYF.

This clonotype has a handful of counts. The CDR3 bases are TGTGCCAGCGGGGGGGCGGACACCGGGGAGCTGTTTTTT. This encodes CASGGADTGELFF. This chain links TRBV11-3 with TRBJ2-2, with a weak D call TRBD2 (7 bases). The CDR3 is 13 amino acids. Germline-derived CDR1 and CDR2 are SGHNT and YENEEA. The V and J ends lost 8 bases and 3 bases respectively, with 10 bases between them.

The chain joins TRBV28 to TRBJ1-1; D is possibly TRBD1 (5 bases). This CDR3 contains 15 residues. Trimming shortened V by 6 bases and J by 5 bases, and 19 bases separated the two germline ends. Germline V gives CDR1 MDHEN, CDR2 SYDVKM. CDR3 in amino acids: CASSPFNPSGTEAFF. The CDR3 DNA reads as TGTGCCAGCAGCCCCTTTAACCCCTCAGGGACTGAAGCTTTCTTT.

V usage is TRBV20-1 and J usage is TRBJ1-5; D possibly corresponds to TRBD1 (5 bases). This CDR3 is built from 18 residues. Germline values: CDR1 DFQATT, CDR2 SNEGSKA (reference sequence). V was trimmed by 0 bases and J by 0 bases, leaving 18 bases between them. The DNA for the CDR3 is TGCAGTGCTAGAGATTTCGGGCGTGGGGGATATAGCAATCAGCCCCAGCATTTT. It specifies CSARDFGRGGYSNQPQHF.

The V call is TRBV5-1, the J call TRBJ2-1; 9 positions match TRBD2. The CDR3 sequence is 15 residues long. J was trimmed by 6 bases and V by 1 base; bases with no gene match: 5. In germline, CDR1 is SGHRS, CDR2 YFSETQ. For the CDR3, the DNA is TGCGCCAGCAGCTTGCAGGCGGGGGGGGGCAATGAGCAGTTCTTC. As protein: CASSLQAGGGNEQFF.

This clonotype occurred a few times. This sequence joins TRBV5-1 and TRBJ2-2; D is unclear. CDR3 size: 14 residues. CDR1 and CDR2 (germline): SGHRS, YFSETQ. V dropped 0 bases and J dropped 3 bases, with 6 bases sitting between them. CDR3 amino acids: CASSLAVDTGELFF. Written as DNA, the CDR3 is TGCGCCAGCAGCTTGGCGGTGGACACCGGGGAGCTGTTTTTT.

This clonotype turned up a few times. The chain couples TRBV9 to TRBJ2-2; 7 nucleotides line up with TRBD2. Germline V gene lookup returns CDR1 SGDLS and CDR2 YYNGEE. The CDR3 has 15 residues. V lost 4 bases and J lost 0; bases outside the gene matches: 3. The CDR3 DNA follows: TGTGCCAGCAGCTATGGGGGGGCGAACACCGGGGAGCTGTTTTTT. Translated, it gives CASSYGGANTGELFF.

This clonotype has only a few counts. The genes are TRBV10-3 and TRBJ2-2, with TRBD2 identical over 14 bases. Losses at the gene ends were 7 bases for V and 3 bases for J; bases not matched to a gene: 1. The CDR3 sequence is 15 residues long. The germline V gene has CDR1 ENHRY and CDR2 SYGVKD. In nucleotides, the CDR3 is TGTGCCATCAAGGGACTAGCGGGGGACACCGGGGAGCTGTTTTTT. Translated: CAIKGLAGDTGELFF.

This clonotype was picked up many times. The chain recombines TRBV28 with TRBJ2-2; 10 bases are a match to TRBD2. The length of the CDR3 is 14 residues. Germline V gene data show CDR1 as MDHEN and CDR2 as SYDVKM. The trim removed 8 bases at V and 4 bases at J, leaving 4 bases unmatched. The CDR3 here is CASLSGRATGELFF. In DNA, the CDR3 is TGTGCCAGCCTGAGCGGGAGGGCCACCGGGGAGCTGTTTTTT.

This clonotype was seen more than once but under ten times. The CDR3 region is CASSPTRGDTQYF. CDR3 sequence (DNA): TGTGCCAGCAGCCCCACCAGGGGAGATACGCAGTATTTT. This chain connects TRBV5-6 to TRBJ2-3, with D perhaps TRBD1 (6 bases). The CDR3 is made up of 13 amino acids. Trimming took off 4 bases at V and 5 bases at J, with 11 bases between the two ends. Germline V CDR1 and CDR2: SGHDT, YYEEEE.

The table lists this clonotype with a few counts. The chain uses TRBV7-9 and TRBJ2-1; D remains ambiguous. Trimming took 1 base from V and 10 from J, leaving 17 bases between them. CDR1 and CDR2 (germline): SEHNR, FQNEAQ (reference sequence). CDR3 length: 15 amino acids. The CDR3 region is CASSLGARPSQEQFF. CDR3 sequence (DNA): TGTGCCAGCAGCTTAGGGGCGCGCCCATCTCAGGAGCAGTTCTTC.

This clonotype was picked up many times. The chain links TRBV2 to TRBJ2-7, with D tentatively TRBD1 or TRBD2 (5 bases each). V lost 7 bases to trimming and J lost 2 bases, with 24 bases between them. CDR3 length equals 17 residues. The germline V gene encodes CDR1 SNHLY and CDR2 FYNNEI. In nucleotides, the CDR3 is TGTGCCAGCATTGGGACGCAGGGTTTCCAGCCCACCTACGAGCAGTACTTC. Translated, it gives CASIGTQGFQPTYEQYF. Full variable domain (outside the CDR3, taken from reference TRBV2 and TRBJ2-7): EPEVTQTPSHQVTQMGQEVILRCVPISNHLYFYWYRQILGQKVEFLVSFYNNEISEKSEIFDDQFSVERPDGSNFTLKIRSTKLEDSAMYFCASIGTQGFQPTYEQYFGPGTRLTVT.

This clonotype turned up a few times. The chain couples TRBV20-1 to TRBJ2-7; possible D gene TRBD2, 6 bases. Germline lookup yields CDR1 DFQATT and CDR2 SNEGSKA (reference sequence). The CDR3 consists of 17 residues. V was trimmed by 0 bases and J by 2 bases, leaving 20 bases between them. The CDR3 sequence is CSARDLLYRDSTYEQYF. The CDR3 nucleotides are TGCAGTGCTAGAGACCTACTTTACCGGGACTCCACCTACGAGCAGTACTTC.

The chain couples TRBV7-2 to TRBJ2-3, with D uncertain. CDR3 length: 16 amino acids. Germline CDR1 SGHTA, CDR2 FQGNSA. V gave up 5 bases and J gave up 0 bases, with 15 bases separating them. The CDR3 DNA is TGTGCCAGCAGCATGAAACCAGCCCGAAGCACAGATACGCAGTATTTT. Protein sequence: CASSMKPARSTDTQYF.

V is TRBV20-1 and J is TRBJ2-1; 9 nucleotides line up with TRBD2. V shed 1 base, J shed 9 bases, and the junction held 10 bases outside the gene matches. The CDR3 loop spans 15 amino acids. CDR1 and CDR2 (germline): DFQATT, SNEGSKA (reference sequence). The CDR3 region has the DNA TGCAGTGCTAGAGGACTGGCGGGGGGGCGGAGTGAGCAGTTCTTC. It is translated as CSARGLAGGRSEQFF.

This clonotype appeared a few times. The chain joins TRBV7-2 to TRBJ2-3; D not certain. The germline CDR1 and CDR2 sequences are SGHTA and FQGNSA. Trimming removed 5 bases at V and 0 bases at J, with 9 bases between. The CDR3 totals 14 residues. As DNA, the CDR3 is TGTGCCAGCAGCCCGTCACTTAGCACAGATACGCAGTATTTT. It yields the protein CASSPSLSTDTQYF.

The V call is TRBV28, the J call TRBJ2-3, with D hard to call. V lost 2 bases and J 4 bases, leaving 13 bases between the germline ends. There are 15 residues in the CDR3. Germline loops: CDR1 MDHEN, CDR2 SYDVKM. This chain's CDR3 is CASSLQFRVADTQYF. In nucleotides, the CDR3 is TGTGCCAGCAGTTTACAGTTTCGAGTGGCAGATACGCAGTATTTT.